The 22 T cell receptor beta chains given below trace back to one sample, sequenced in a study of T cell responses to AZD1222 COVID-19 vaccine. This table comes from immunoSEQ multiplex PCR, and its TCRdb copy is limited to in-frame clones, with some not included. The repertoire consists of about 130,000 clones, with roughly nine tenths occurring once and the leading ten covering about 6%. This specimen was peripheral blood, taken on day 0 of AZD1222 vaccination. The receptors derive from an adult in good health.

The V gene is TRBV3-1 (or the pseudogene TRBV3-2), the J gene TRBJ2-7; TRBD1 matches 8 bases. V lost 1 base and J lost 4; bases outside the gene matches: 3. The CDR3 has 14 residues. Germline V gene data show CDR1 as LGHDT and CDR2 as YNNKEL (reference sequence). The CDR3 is CASSQGTGPYEQYF. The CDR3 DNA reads TGTGCCAGCAGCCAAGGGACAGGGCCATACGAGCAGTACTTC.

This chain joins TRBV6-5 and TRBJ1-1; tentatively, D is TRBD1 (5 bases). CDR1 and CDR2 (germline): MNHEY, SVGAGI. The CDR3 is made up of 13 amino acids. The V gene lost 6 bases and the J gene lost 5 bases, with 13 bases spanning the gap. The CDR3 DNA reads TGTGCCAGCAGCCTGGGACGAGGGACTGAAGCTTTCTTT. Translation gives CASSLGRGTEAFF.

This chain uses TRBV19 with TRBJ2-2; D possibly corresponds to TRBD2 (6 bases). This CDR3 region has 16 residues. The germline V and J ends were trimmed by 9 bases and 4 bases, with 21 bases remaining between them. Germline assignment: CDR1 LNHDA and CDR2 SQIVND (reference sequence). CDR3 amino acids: CASRPYSGTGTGELFF. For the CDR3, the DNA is TGTGCCAGCCGACCCTATAGCGGCACGGGCACCGGGGAGCTGTTTTTT.

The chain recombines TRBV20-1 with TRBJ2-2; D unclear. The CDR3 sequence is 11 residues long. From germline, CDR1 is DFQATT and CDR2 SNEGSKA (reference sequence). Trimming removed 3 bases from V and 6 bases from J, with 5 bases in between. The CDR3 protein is CSASFSGELFF. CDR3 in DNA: TGCAGTGCTAGCTTCTCCGGGGAGCTGTTTTTT.

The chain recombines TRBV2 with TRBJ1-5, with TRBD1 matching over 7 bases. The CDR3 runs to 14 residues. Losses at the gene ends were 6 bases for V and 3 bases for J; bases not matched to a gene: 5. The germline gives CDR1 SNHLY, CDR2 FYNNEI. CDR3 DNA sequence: TGTGCCAGCAGGCAGGGACAGTTCAATCAGCCCCAGCATTTT. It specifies CASRQGQFNQPQHF.

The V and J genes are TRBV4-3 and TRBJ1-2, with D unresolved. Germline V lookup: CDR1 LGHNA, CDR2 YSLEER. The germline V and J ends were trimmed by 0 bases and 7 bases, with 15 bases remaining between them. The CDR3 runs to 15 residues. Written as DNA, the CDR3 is TGCGCCAGCAGCCAAGAACGCGCAGGAGGGAGTGGCTACACCTTC. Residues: CASSQERAGGSGYTF.

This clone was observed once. CDR3 sequence (DNA): TGTGCCAGCAGCTTAAAAGGAGCAGGGGCGGGTTCACCCCTCCACTTT. It encodes CASSLKGAGAGSPLHF. The V gene is TRBV5-4, the J gene TRBJ1-6; a weak D match, TRBD1 (6 bases). Germline CDR1 reads SGHNT; CDR2 reads YYREEE (reference sequence). Trimming removed 2 bases from V and 9 bases from J, with 18 bases in between. This CDR3 region has 16 residues.

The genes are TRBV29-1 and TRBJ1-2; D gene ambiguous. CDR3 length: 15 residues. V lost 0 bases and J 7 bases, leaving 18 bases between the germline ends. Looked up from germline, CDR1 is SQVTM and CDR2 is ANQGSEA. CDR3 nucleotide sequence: TGCAGCGTTGAAGATCTGGCTACCAAAGCGAGTGGCTACACCTTC. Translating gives CSVEDLATKASGYTF.

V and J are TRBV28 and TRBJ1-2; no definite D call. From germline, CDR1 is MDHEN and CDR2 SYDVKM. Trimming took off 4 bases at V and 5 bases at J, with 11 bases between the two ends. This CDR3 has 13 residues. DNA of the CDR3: TGTGCCAGCAGTTCCTACGCGGGATATGGCTACACCTTC. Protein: CASSSYAGYGYTF.

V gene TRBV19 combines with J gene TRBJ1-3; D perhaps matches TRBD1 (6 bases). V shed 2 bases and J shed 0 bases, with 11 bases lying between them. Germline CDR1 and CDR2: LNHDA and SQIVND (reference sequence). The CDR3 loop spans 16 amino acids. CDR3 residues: CASSIWGPSSGNTIYF. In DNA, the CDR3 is TGTGCCAGTAGTATATGGGGGCCCAGCTCTGGAAACACCATATATTTT.

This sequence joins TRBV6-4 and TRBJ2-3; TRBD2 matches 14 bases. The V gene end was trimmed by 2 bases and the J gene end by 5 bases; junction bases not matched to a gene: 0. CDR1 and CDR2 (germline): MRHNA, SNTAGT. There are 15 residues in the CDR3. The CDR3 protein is CASSDGLAGGDTQYF. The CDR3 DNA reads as TGTGCCAGCAGTGACGGACTAGCGGGGGGAGATACGCAGTATTTT.

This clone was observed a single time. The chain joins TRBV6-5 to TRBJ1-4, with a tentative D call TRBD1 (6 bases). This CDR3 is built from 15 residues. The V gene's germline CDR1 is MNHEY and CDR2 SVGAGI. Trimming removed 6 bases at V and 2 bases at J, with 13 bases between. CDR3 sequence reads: CASRAGVATNEKLFF. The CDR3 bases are TGTGCCAGCAGGGCAGGGGTAGCGACTAATGAAAAACTGTTTTTT.

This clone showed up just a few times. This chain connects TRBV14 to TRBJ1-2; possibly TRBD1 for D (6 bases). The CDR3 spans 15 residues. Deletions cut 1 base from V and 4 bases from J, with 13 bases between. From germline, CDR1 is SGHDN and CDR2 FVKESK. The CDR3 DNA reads TGTGCCAGCAGCCAAGCGATGGGAGGGGGCTATGGCTACACCTTC. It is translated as CASSQAMGGGYGYTF.

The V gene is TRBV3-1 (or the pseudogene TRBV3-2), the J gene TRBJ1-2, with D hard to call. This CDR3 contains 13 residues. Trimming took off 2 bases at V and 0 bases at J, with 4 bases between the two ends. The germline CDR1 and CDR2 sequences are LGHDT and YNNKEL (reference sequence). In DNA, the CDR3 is TGTGCCAGCAGCCAAAATTCTAACTATGGCTACACCTTC. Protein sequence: CASSQNSNYGYTF.

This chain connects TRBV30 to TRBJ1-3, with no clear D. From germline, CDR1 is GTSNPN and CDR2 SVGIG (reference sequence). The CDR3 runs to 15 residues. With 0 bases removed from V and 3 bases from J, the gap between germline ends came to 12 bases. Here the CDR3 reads CAWSVPVGLGNTIYF. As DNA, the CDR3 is TGTGCCTGGAGTGTACCGGTAGGACTTGGAAACACCATATATTTT.

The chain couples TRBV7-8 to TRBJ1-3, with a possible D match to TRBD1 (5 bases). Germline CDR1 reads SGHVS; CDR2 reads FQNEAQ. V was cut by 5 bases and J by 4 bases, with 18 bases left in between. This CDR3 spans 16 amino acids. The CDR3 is CASSPRDRRSGNTIYF. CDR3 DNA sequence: TGTGCCAGCAGCCCCAGAGACAGAAGATCAGGAAACACCATATATTTT. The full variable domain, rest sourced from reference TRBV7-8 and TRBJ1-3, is GAGVSQSPRYKVAKRGQDVALRCDPISGHVSLFWYQQALGQGPEFLTYFQNEAQLDKSGLPSDRFFAERPEGSVSTLKIQRTQQEDSAVYLCASSPRDRRSGNTIYFGEGSWLTVV.

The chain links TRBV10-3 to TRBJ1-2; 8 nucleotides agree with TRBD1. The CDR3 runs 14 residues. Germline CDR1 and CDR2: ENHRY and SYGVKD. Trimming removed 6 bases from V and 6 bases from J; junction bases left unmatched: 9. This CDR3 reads CAIRKGQGRDGYTF. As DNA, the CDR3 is TGTGCCATCAGGAAAGGACAGGGACGGGATGGCTACACCTTC.

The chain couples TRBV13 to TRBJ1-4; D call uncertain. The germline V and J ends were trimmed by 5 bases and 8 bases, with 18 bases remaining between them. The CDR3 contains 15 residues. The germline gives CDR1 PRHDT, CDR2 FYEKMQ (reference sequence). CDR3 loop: CASSQGRRGGEKLFF. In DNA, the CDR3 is TGTGCCAGCAGCCAAGGAAGGCGGGGAGGAGAAAAACTGTTTTTT. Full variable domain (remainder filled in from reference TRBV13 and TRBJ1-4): AAGVIQSPRHLIKEKRETATLKCYPIPRHDTVYWYQQGPGQDPQFLISFYEKMQSDKGSIPDRFSAQQFSDYHSELNMSSLELGDSALYFCASSQGRRGGEKLFFGSGTQLSVL.

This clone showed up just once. CDR3: CASSLLGENTEAFF. Here the CDR3 DNA reads TGTGCCAGCAGCTTATTGGGAGAGAACACTGAAGCTTTCTTT. The chain combines TRBV11-2 with TRBJ1-1; D is unresolved. V was pared by 2 bases and J by 1 base, with 8 bases between. Per germline, CDR1 SGHAT and CDR2 FQNNGV. This CDR3 comprises 14 residues.

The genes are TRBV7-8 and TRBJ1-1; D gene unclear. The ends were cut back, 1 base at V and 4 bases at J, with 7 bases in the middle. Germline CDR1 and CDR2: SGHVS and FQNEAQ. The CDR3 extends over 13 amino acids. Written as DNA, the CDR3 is TGTGCCAGCAGCTTAGGGTTGAGCACTGAAGCTTTCTTT. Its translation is CASSLGLSTEAFF. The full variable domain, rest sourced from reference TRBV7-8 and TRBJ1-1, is GAGVSQSPRYKVAKRGQDVALRCDPISGHVSLFWYQQALGQGPEFLTYFQNEAQLDKSGLPSDRFFAERPEGSVSTLKIQRTQQEDSAVYLCASSLGLSTEAFFGQGTRLTVV.

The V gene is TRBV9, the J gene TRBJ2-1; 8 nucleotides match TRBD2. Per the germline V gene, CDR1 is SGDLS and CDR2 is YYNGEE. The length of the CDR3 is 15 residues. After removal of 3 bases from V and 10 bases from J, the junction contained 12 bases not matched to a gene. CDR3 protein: CASSARAGGGNEQFF. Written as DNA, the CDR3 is TGTGCCAGCAGCGCCCGGGCGGGGGGCGGTAACGAGCAGTTCTTC.

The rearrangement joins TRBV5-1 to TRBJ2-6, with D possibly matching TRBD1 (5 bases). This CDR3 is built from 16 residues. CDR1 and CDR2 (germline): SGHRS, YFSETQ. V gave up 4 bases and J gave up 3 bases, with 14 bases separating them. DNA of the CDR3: TGCGCCAGCAGCCAAGCAGCAGGGTTTGGGGCCAACGTCCTGACTTTC. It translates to CASSQAAGFGANVLTF.